The text below deals with one TCR beta chain. What it recognizes is unknown. This entry comes from a study of T cell responses to AZD1222 COVID-19 vaccine. Some clones are missing from TCRdb's copy, which holds only in-frame ones; the method was immunoSEQ multiplex PCR. Among roughly 150,000 clones listed, approximately 91% were seen once. Germline values: CDR1 LNHDA, CDR2 SQIVND (reference sequence). Trimming removed 3 bases from V and 7 bases from J, with 18 bases in between. The CDR3 consists of 15 residues. Study-wide findings and caveats: Two AZD1222 doses significantly raised spike-specific TCR breadth and depth over controls. Baseline seropositives among AZD1222 recipients totaled only six or seven. Possibly, clonal diversity was underestimated; donors were largely white British and included more females.

This sequence originates from an adult who received the AZD1222 COVID-19 vaccine. This sequence joins TRBV19 and TRBJ1-2, with D maybe TRBD1 (6 bases). Sequenced here: peripheral blood, sampled 28 days after the second AZD1222 dose. CDR3 bases: TGTGCCAGTAGTATGTCGGGGTCCAGGGGATCTGGCTACACCTTC. Its translation: CASSMSGSRGSGYTF.